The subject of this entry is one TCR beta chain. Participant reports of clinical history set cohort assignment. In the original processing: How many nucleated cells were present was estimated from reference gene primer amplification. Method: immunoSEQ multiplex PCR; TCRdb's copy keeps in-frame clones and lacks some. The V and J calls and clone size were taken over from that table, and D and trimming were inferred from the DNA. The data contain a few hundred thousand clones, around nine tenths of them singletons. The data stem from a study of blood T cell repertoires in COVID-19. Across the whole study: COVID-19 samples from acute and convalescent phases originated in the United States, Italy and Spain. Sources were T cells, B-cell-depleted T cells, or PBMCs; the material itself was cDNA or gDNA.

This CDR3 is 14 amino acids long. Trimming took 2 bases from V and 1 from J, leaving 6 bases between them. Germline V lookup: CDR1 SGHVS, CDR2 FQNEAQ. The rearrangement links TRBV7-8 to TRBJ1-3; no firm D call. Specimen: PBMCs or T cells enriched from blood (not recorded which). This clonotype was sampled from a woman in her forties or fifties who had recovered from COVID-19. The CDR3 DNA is TGTGCCAGCAGCTTATCAGGTTCTGGAAACACCATATATTTT. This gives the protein CASSLSGSGNTIYF. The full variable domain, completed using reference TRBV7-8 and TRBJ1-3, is GAGVSQSPRYKVAKRGQDVALRCDPISGHVSLFWYQQALGQGPEFLTYFQNEAQLDKSGLPSDRFFAERPEGSVSTLKIQRTQQEDSAVYLCASSLSGSGNTIYFGEGSWLTVV.